A single sample is the source of the 10 T cell receptor beta chains below, sequenced in a study of cytomegalovirus exposure and HLA in healthy donors. Primers for the PCR totalled 60 Vbeta and 13 Jbeta. Clones were sequenced by immunoSEQ multiplex PCR, and TCRdb holds only the in-frame ones, with some missing. Here the sample spans approximately 210,000 clones, over 60% being singletons. Sequenced: PBMCs. These receptors were collected from a woman in her twenties or thirties in good health and CMV-seropositive.

The chain uses TRBV2 and TRBJ2-2; D is ambiguous. V was cut by 3 bases and J by 0 bases, with 8 bases left in between. This CDR3 has 15 residues. CDR1 is SNHLY and CDR2 is FYNNEI in the germline V gene. CDR3 region: CASSDPDTNTGELFF. CDR3 coding DNA: TGTGCCAGCAGTGATCCCGACACGAACACCGGGGAGCTGTTTTTT.

Regarding this clone: Other nucleotide sequences in the sample specify the same CDR3. This sequence joins TRBV15 and TRBJ1-4; 7 nucleotides line up with TRBD1. The CDR3 loop spans 15 amino acids. CDR1 is LNHNV and CDR2 is YYDKDF in the germline V gene (reference sequence). The trim removed 3 bases at V and 5 bases at J, leaving 6 bases unmatched. The CDR3 nucleotides are TGTGCCACCAGCAGCCGGACAGGAGGCAATGAAAAACTGTTTTTT. Protein product: CATSSRTGGNEKLFF.

V usage is TRBV30 and J usage is TRBJ2-5; D unclear. The J call could be wrong; TRBJ2-7 is a better fit for the DNA end. There are 11 residues in the CDR3. CDR1 is GTSNPN and CDR2 is SVGIG in the germline V gene (reference sequence). CDR3 DNA: TGTGCCTGGAGTAGGGACTACGAGCAGTACTTC. Translating it yields CAWSRDYEQYF.

The J gene is TRBJ2-6, the V gene TRBV5-1, with 8 bases aligning to TRBD2. Per the germline V gene, CDR1 is SGHRS and CDR2 is YFSETQ. This CDR3 is 18 amino acids long. Trimming took 4 bases from V and 0 from J; bases not matched to a gene: 9. The CDR3 here is CASSPLGGASSGANVLTF. CDR3 sequence (DNA): TGCGCCAGCAGCCCCCTCGGGGGGGCTAGCTCTGGGGCCAACGTCCTGACTTTC.

This chain links TRBV19 with TRBJ2-3, with 9 positions matching TRBD1. This CDR3 comprises 15 residues. The V segment lost 6 bases and the J segment 0 bases; nucleotides outside the gene matches: 4. Germline lookup yields CDR1 LNHDA and CDR2 SQIVND (reference sequence). For the CDR3, the DNA is TGTGCCAGTAGCCGAGGACAGGGGAGCACAGATACGCAGTATTTT. As protein: CASSRGQGSTDTQYF.

The gene calls are TRBV7-3 and TRBJ2-1; 7 nucleotides agree with TRBD2. The ends lost 1 base at V and 6 bases at J; junction bases unmatched: 12. The germline CDR1 and CDR2 sequences are SGHTA and FQGTGA. This CDR3 contains 17 residues. CDR3 nucleotides: TGTGCCAGCAGCTTAATAGGGGCGGGAGTCTCCCCCAATGAGCAGTTCTTC. This sequence encodes CASSLIGAGVSPNEQFF.

This sequence joins TRBV18 and TRBJ2-4, with 9 bases that match TRBD1. Per germline, CDR1 KGHSH and CDR2 LQKENI. The CDR3 runs to 18 residues. The ends lost 6 bases at V and 0 bases at J; junction bases unmatched: 12. In DNA form, the CDR3 reads TGTGCCAGCTCCGGGACAGGGAAGACGGTCTTAGCCAAAAACATTCAGTACTTC. Its protein product is CASSGTGKTVLAKNIQYF.

In its sample, this clone was seen once. The chain carries TRBV14 and TRBJ2-7; TRBD2 is a possible D gene (5 bases). Between the trimmed V and J ends, which lost 4 bases and 1 base, there was a span of 11 bases. The germline gives CDR1 SGHDN, CDR2 FVKESK. This CDR3 is 14 amino acids long. The CDR3 sequence is CASSPDWRSYEQYF. DNA of the CDR3: TGTGCCAGCAGCCCGGACTGGAGATCCTACGAGCAGTACTTC.

The chain combines TRBV7-8 with TRBJ2-4; TRBD1 aligns across 7 bases. V was clipped by 1 base and J by 5 bases; unmatched bases: 8. Germline V gives CDR1 SGHVS, CDR2 FQNEAQ. The CDR3 has 16 residues. The CDR3 loop is CASSLGGGGFENIQYF. CDR3 coding DNA: TGTGCCAGCAGCTTAGGAGGGGGCGGGTTCGAAAACATTCAGTACTTC.

The chain combines TRBV27 with TRBJ2-7; 8 nucleotides match TRBD2. The CDR3 runs 12 residues. Germline V lookup: CDR1 MNHEY, CDR2 SMNVEV (reference sequence). V gave up 7 bases and J gave up 9 bases; unmatched junction bases: 8. The CDR3 nucleotides are TGTGCCAGCATGAGCGGGGGCCGCGGGCAGTACTTC. It is translated as CASMSGGRGQYF.